This entry lists 2 T cell receptor beta chains sequenced from one sample in a study of T cell responses to AZD1222 COVID-19 vaccine. Produced via immunoSEQ multiplex PCR; TCRdb's table is partial and in-frame only. The table shows under 95,000 clones, with roughly nine tenths occurring only once. Sequencing was performed on peripheral blood, taken on day 0 of AZD1222 vaccination. The source is an adult in good health.

This clone occurred once. The chain combines TRBV9 with TRBJ1-1; weak D call: TRBD1 (5 bases). Germline V gives CDR1 SGDLS, CDR2 YYNGEE. The CDR3 loop spans 15 amino acids. V lost 4 bases to trimming and J lost 4 bases, with 17 bases between them. This CDR3 reads CASSPRVGQGTEAFF. CDR3 nucleotide sequence: TGTGCCAGCAGCCCTCGGGTCGGGCAGGGCACTGAAGCTTTCTTT.

The chain carries TRBV2 and TRBJ2-7, with no clear D. The V gene lost 2 bases and the J gene lost 6 bases, with 8 bases spanning the gap. Germline V lookup: CDR1 SNHLY, CDR2 FYNNEI. CDR3 size: 12 residues. The CDR3 protein is CASSELWIEQYF. The CDR3 bases are TGTGCCAGCAGTGAACTTTGGATCGAGCAGTACTTC.